What follows describes a single T cell receptor beta chain. Germline V lookup: CDR1 SGHRS, CDR2 YFSETQ. Deletions cut 0 bases from V and 7 bases from J, with 8 bases between. The CDR3 runs 14 residues. These data belong to a study of blood T cell repertoires in COVID-19. Study overall: The United States, Italy and Spain were the sources of the acute and convalescent COVID-19 samples. From T cells, B-cell-depleted T cells, or PBMCs came the material, which was cDNA or gDNA.

As handled by the study authors: How many nucleated cells were present was estimated from reference gene primer amplification. Profiled with immunoSEQ multiplex PCR; TCRdb holds only in-frame clones, not every one. The DNA gave D and trimming, while V, J and clone size come from that table. The table records roughly 150,000 clones, 70% to 90% of them present only once. Sequencing was performed on peripheral blood. V usage is TRBV5-1 and J usage is TRBJ1-6; tentatively, D is TRBD1 (5 bases). The sequence was obtained from a human donor in a cohort sampled during active COVID-19. CDR3 nucleotides: TGCGCCAGCAGCTTGGTGGAGGGGAATTCACCCCTCCACTTT. Translation gives CASSLVEGNSPLHF.